Following are 3 T cell receptor beta chains from one sample sequenced in a study of blood T cell repertoires in COVID-19. Clones were read by immunoSEQ multiplex PCR, and TCRdb kept only the in-frame ones, dropping some. The data contain 200,000 or so clones, 79% of them singletons. The specimen sequenced was peripheral blood. The receptors come from a man aged 60 to 69 with active or convalescent COVID-19.

The chain has TRBV3-1 (or the pseudogene TRBV3-2) and TRBJ2-3, with 9 bases lining up with TRBD2. The CDR3 runs to 17 residues. Germline V gene lookup returns CDR1 LGHDT and CDR2 YNNKEL (reference sequence). V dropped 4 bases and J dropped 1; count of bases not matched to a gene: 9. CDR3 DNA sequence: TGTGCCAGCAGCCGGAGCTATAGCGGGAGCGGCACAGATACGCAGTATTTT. It codes for CASSRSYSGSGTDTQYF.

The chain links TRBV6-5 to TRBJ2-2; possibly TRBD1 for D (5 bases). The germline gives CDR1 MNHEY, CDR2 SVGAGI. The CDR3 has 15 amino acids. V was pared by 2 bases and J by 2 bases, with 9 bases between. The CDR3, as DNA: TGTGCCAGCAGTTACAGGGGCGATAACACCGGGGAGCTGTTTTTT. Translation: CASSYRGDNTGELFF.

The J gene is TRBJ2-3, the V gene TRBV5-8; possibly TRBD2 for D (6 bases). V was trimmed by 7 bases and J by 2 bases, leaving 23 bases between them. Germline CDR1 reads SGHTS; CDR2 reads YDEGEE. The CDR3 has 17 amino acids. CDR3 coding DNA: TGTGCCAGCCCCCGGATATGGGGGACTGCAGCCACAGATACGCAGTATTTT. Its protein is CASPRIWGTAATDTQYF.